This is a list of T cell receptor beta chains from one sample in a study of blood T cell repertoires in COVID-19. Libraries were prepared by immunoSEQ multiplex PCR; TCRdb keeps only in-frame clonotypes and omits some of them. Seen here are approximately 140,000 clones, around nine tenths observed once, and the top ten hold 1.2%. Specimen: PBMCs or T cells enriched from blood (not recorded which). These receptor sequences come from a woman aged 25 to 39 with acute COVID-19. CDR3s include the opening cysteine and the closing phenylalanine or tryptophan. Fields, in order: J gene, V gene, D gene, clone size, CDR3 protein, CDR3 DNA. A D gene is named only where the DNA matches it firmly. Size tells how often a clone was seen (once, few, many) or the class of an expanded clone, and some rows leave it out.

J: TRBJ2-3; V: TRBV5-6; D: TRBD1; size: NA; CDR3: CASSFRETGVTDTQYF; DNA: TGTGCCAGCAGCTTTCGAGAGACAGGGGTAACAGATACGCAGTATTTT
J: TRBJ2-7; V: TRBV2; D: NA; size: NA; CDR3: CASNNQGARYEQYF; DNA: TGTGCCAGCAATAATCAGGGTGCTCGATACGAGCAGTACTTC
J: TRBJ1-2; V: TRBV6-2/TRBV6-3; D: NA; size: NA; CDR3: CASSYSMTGLGGYTF; DNA: TGTGCCAGCAGTTACTCGATGACGGGGTTAGGTGGCTACACCTTC
J: TRBJ2-3; V: TRBV12-2; D: NA; size: once; CDR3: CASRWGHLIGTDTQYF; DNA: TGTGCAAGTCGCTGGGGACACCTAATAGGCACAGATACGCAGTATTTT
J: TRBJ1-1; V: TRBV29-1; D: NA; size: NA; CDR3: CSVLQDGNTEAFF; DNA: TGCAGCGTCCTACAGGATGGGAACACTGAAGCTTTCTTT
J: TRBJ2-1; V: TRBV6-6; D: TRBD2; size: NA; CDR3: CASSYAGLAGGEQFF; DNA: TGTGCCAGCAGTTATGCCGGACTAGCGGGTGGTGAGCAGTTCTTC
J: TRBJ2-5; V: TRBV19; D: TRBD2; size: NA; CDR3: CASSILAGFTETQYF; DNA: TGTGCCAGTAGTATTTTAGCGGGTTTTACAGAGACCCAGTACTTC
J: TRBJ2-5; V: TRBV7-6; D: NA; size: NA; CDR3: CASSLALSETQYF; DNA: TGTGCCAGCAGCTTAGCGCTATCTGAGACCCAGTACTTC
J: TRBJ1-2; V: TRBV9; D: NA; size: NA; CDR3: CASSVSNYGYTF; DNA: TGTGCCAGCAGCGTATCGAACTATGGCTACACCTTC
J: TRBJ2-2; V: TRBV19; D: NA; size: few; CDR3: CASSTGGNTGELFF; DNA: TGTGCCAGTAGTACTGGGGGCAACACCGGGGAGCTGTTTTTT
J: TRBJ2-2; V: TRBV19; D: TRBD1; size: few; CDR3: CASTDGDRGDTGELFF; DNA: TGTGCCAGTACCGACGGGGACAGGGGAGACACCGGGGAGCTGTTTTTT
J: TRBJ2-7; V: TRBV6-5; D: TRBD2; size: NA; CDR3: CASSYGPSGTYEQYF; DNA: TGTGCCAGCAGTTATGGGCCTAGCGGAACCTACGAGCAGTACTTC
J: TRBJ2-7; V: TRBV13; D: NA; size: once; CDR3: CASSLGAGDYEQYF; DNA: TGTGCCAGCAGCTTAGGGGCAGGGGACTACGAGCAGTACTTC
J: TRBJ2-6; V: TRBV30; D: NA; size: NA; CDR3: CAWSLSGANVLTF; DNA: TGTGCCTGGAGCCTATCTGGGGCCAACGTCCTGACTTTC
J: TRBJ1-1; V: TRBV6-1; D: NA; size: NA; CDR3: CASSEGTAGNTEAFF; DNA: TGTGCCAGCAGTGAAGGGACAGCTGGAAACACTGAAGCTTTCTTT
J: TRBJ2-1; V: TRBV5-1; D: TRBD2; size: NA; CDR3: CASSLFLAGENEQFF; DNA: TGCGCCAGCAGCTTGTTTCTAGCGGGAGAGAATGAGCAGTTCTTC
J: TRBJ1-1; V: TRBV28; D: NA; size: NA; CDR3: CASSPGGGMNTEAFF; DNA: TGTGCCAGCAGCCCGGGGGGGGGCATGAACACTGAAGCTTTCTTT
J: TRBJ2-1; V: TRBV9; D: NA; size: NA; CDR3: CASSVEGNEQFF; DNA: TGTGCCAGCAGCGTGGAGGGCAATGAGCAGTTCTTC
J: TRBJ2-3; V: TRBV27; D: NA; size: NA; CDR3: CASSSLPDFADTQYF; DNA: TGTGCCAGCAGTTCCCTACCGGACTTTGCAGATACGCAGTATTTT
J: TRBJ1-4; V: TRBV7-2; D: NA; size: NA; CDR3: CASSLGGTNNEKLFF; DNA: TGTGCCAGCAGCCTCGGGGGGACGAATAATGAAAAACTGTTTTTT
J: TRBJ2-5; V: TRBV7-2; D: TRBD2; size: NA; CDR3: CASSSGTSVVQETQYF; DNA: TGTGCCAGCAGCTCCGGGACTAGCGTAGTTCAAGAGACCCAGTACTTC
J: TRBJ1-3; V: TRBV5-1; D: NA; size: once; CDR3: CASSLGSGNTIYF; DNA: TGCGCCAGCAGCTTGGGCAGTGGAAACACCATATATTTT
J: TRBJ1-2; V: TRBV7-8; D: NA; size: NA; CDR3: CASSLGEGGYTF; DNA: TGTGCCAGCAGCTTAGGTGAGGGAGGCTACACCTTC
J: TRBJ2-5; V: TRBV6-2/TRBV6-3; D: NA; size: NA; CDR3: CASSYAAEETQYF; DNA: TGTGCCAGCAGTTATGCAGCGGAAGAGACCCAGTACTTC
J: TRBJ2-5; V: TRBV9; D: NA; size: NA; CDR3: CASSVGGSQETQYF; DNA: TGTGCCAGCAGCGTAGGTGGGAGCCAAGAGACCCAGTACTTC
J: TRBJ1-6; V: TRBV28; D: NA; size: NA; CDR3: CASSWTEGSSPLHF; DNA: TGTGCCAGCAGTTGGACAGAGGGGAGTTCACCCCTCCACTTT
J: TRBJ2-5; V: TRBV5-1; D: NA; size: NA; CDR3: CASSLEAGERETQYF; DNA: TGCGCCAGCAGCTTGGAGGCAGGGGAGAGGGAGACCCAGTACTTC
J: TRBJ2-7; V: TRBV5-8; D: NA; size: NA; CDR3: CASSLSRNGEQYF; DNA: TGTGCCAGCAGCTTGTCCAGGAATGGAGAGCAGTACTTC
J: TRBJ1-1; V: TRBV5-6; D: NA; size: NA; CDR3: CASSLFETVNTEAFF; DNA: TGTGCCAGCAGCTTGTTCGAGACAGTGAACACTGAAGCTTTCTTT
J: TRBJ2-5; V: TRBV11-1; D: NA; size: once; CDR3: CATHGIGGGQETQYF; DNA: TGTGCCACCCACGGTATCGGAGGTGGGCAAGAGACCCAGTACTTC
J: TRBJ2-2; V: TRBV5-4; D: NA; size: NA; CDR3: CASSIRLGGELFF; DNA: TGTGCCAGTAGCATCCGACTAGGCGGGGAGCTGTTTTTT
J: TRBJ1-2; V: TRBV24-1; D: TRBD1; size: NA; CDR3: CATSDPGQGDGYTF; DNA: TGTGCCACCAGTGACCCTGGACAGGGGGATGGCTACACCTTC
J: TRBJ2-3; V: TRBV29-1; D: NA; size: NA; CDR3: CSLGTETDTQYF; DNA: TGCAGCTTAGGGACTGAGACAGATACGCAGTATTTT
J: TRBJ2-7; V: TRBV29-1; D: TRBD2; size: NA; CDR3: CSVGWVAELSGEQYF; DNA: TGCAGCGTTGGTTGGGTGGCGGAACTTAGCGGGGAGCAGTACTTC
J: TRBJ1-3; V: TRBV2; D: TRBD1; size: NA; CDR3: CASSWDRGNTIYF; DNA: TGTGCCAGCAGTTGGGACAGGGGAAACACCATATATTTT
J: TRBJ2-5; V: TRBV19; D: NA; size: NA; CDR3: CASSILGGPKTQYF; DNA: TGTGCCAGTAGTATACTGGGGGGGCCGAAGACCCAGTACTTC
J: TRBJ1-4; V: TRBV4-2; D: TRBD1; size: NA; CDR3: CASGRDRGSTNEKLFF; DNA: TGTGCCAGCGGCCGGGACAGGGGCTCAACTAATGAAAAACTGTTTTTT
J: TRBJ1-1; V: TRBV29-1; D: TRBD1; size: NA; CDR3: CSADRAQNTEAFF; DNA: TGCAGCGCGGACAGGGCCCAGAACACTGAAGCTTTCTTT
J: TRBJ2-7; V: TRBV9; D: TRBD1; size: once; CDR3: CASSVDGTGPVEQYF; DNA: TGTGCCAGCAGCGTAGACGGGACAGGGCCGGTCGAGCAGTACTTC
J: TRBJ1-5; V: TRBV6-2/TRBV6-3; D: NA; size: NA; CDR3: CASSYESNQPQHF; DNA: TGTGCCAGCAGTTACGAGAGCAATCAGCCCCAGCATTTT
J: TRBJ1-1; V: TRBV7-2; D: NA; size: NA; CDR3: CASRLTAGTEAFF; DNA: TGTGCCAGCAGGTTAACCGCAGGGACTGAAGCTTTCTTT
J: TRBJ1-4; V: TRBV3-1/TRBV3-2; D: NA; size: NA; CDR3: CASSQGVMGAWTNEKLFF; DNA: TGTGCCAGCAGCCAAGGAGTTATGGGGGCTTGGACTAATGAAAAACTGTTTTTT
J: TRBJ1-1; V: TRBV29-1; D: NA; size: NA; CDR3: CSVVATSTEAFF; DNA: TGCAGCGTTGTAGCTACTTCCACTGAAGCTTTCTTT
J: TRBJ2-5; V: TRBV19; D: TRBD2; size: NA; CDR3: CASSIRLAGRETQYF; DNA: TGTGCCAGTAGTATCCGGCTAGCGGGTAGAGAGACCCAGTACTTC
J: TRBJ2-1; V: TRBV29-1; D: NA; size: NA; CDR3: CSVDVSSAYNEQFF; DNA: TGCAGCGTTGACGTCTCTAGCGCCTACAATGAGCAGTTCTTC
J: TRBJ2-1; V: TRBV4-2; D: TRBD2; size: NA; CDR3: CASSQDLGTSGYNEQFF; DNA: TGTGCCAGCAGCCAAGATCTCGGGACTAGCGGCTACAATGAGCAGTTCTTC
J: TRBJ1-3; V: TRBV7-9; D: NA; size: NA; CDR3: CASSLILGNTIYF; DNA: TGTGCCAGCAGCTTAATTCTGGGAAACACCATATATTTT
J: TRBJ2-7; V: TRBV4-1; D: TRBD2; size: NA; CDR3: CASSNPSGTYEQYF; DNA: TGCGCCAGCAGTAACCCTAGCGGGACATACGAGCAGTACTTC
J: TRBJ1-1; V: TRBV18; D: NA; size: NA; CDR3: CASSPPIGNTEAFF; DNA: TGTGCCAGCTCACCACCTATCGGGAACACTGAAGCTTTCTTT
J: TRBJ2-1; V: TRBV7-9; D: NA; size: NA; CDR3: CASSGGTYNEQFF; DNA: TGTGCCAGCAGCGGAGGGACCTACAATGAGCAGTTCTTC
J: TRBJ2-1; V: TRBV5-1; D: NA; size: NA; CDR3: CASSLVGSRSYNEQFF; DNA: TGCGCCAGCAGCTTGGTGGGGAGTCGGTCCTACAATGAGCAGTTCTTC
J: TRBJ2-6; V: TRBV28; D: NA; size: NA; CDR3: CASSLFEGKANVLTF; DNA: TGTGCCAGCAGTTTATTTGAGGGCAAGGCCAACGTCCTGACTTTC
J: TRBJ2-7; V: TRBV7-3; D: TRBD1; size: NA; CDR3: CASSSGDRAGEQYF; DNA: TGTGCCAGCAGCTCCGGGGACAGGGCGGGCGAGCAGTACTTC